Presented here are 7 T cell receptor beta chains from one specimen sequenced in a study of blood T cell repertoires in COVID-19 (TCRdb year 2020). Libraries were constructed by the immunoSEQ multiplex PCR assay. The table was pulled from immuneACCESS by TCRdb, which kept in-frame rearrangements only. Such tables lose some clones; where checked, under half of the loss comes from unresolved V genes, and the rest has no known cause. The sample table lists about 300,000 clones, approximately 84% of them with a count of one. The biggest ten clones account for over 9.5% of the sample. Input material: PBMCs or T cells enriched from blood (not recorded which). Every receptor here comes from a woman under 30 who had recovered from COVID-19.

This clone was seen once. V gene TRBV9 combines with J gene TRBJ2-7, with D unclear. With 4 bases removed from V and 0 bases from J, the gap between germline ends came to 5 bases. Germline values: CDR1 SGDLS, CDR2 YYNGEE. The CDR3 is made up of 12 amino acids. The CDR3 region is CASSQDSYEQYF. CDR3 nucleotide sequence: TGTGCCAGCAGCCAGGACTCCTACGAGCAGTACTTC.

The rearrangement joins TRBV29-1 to TRBJ1-1, with TRBD1 identical over 7 bases. V lost 2 bases to trimming and J lost 7 bases; unmatched junction nucleotides: 7. The CDR3 contains 13 residues. The germline V gene encodes CDR1 SQVTM and CDR2 ANQGSEA. In DNA, the CDR3 is TGCAGCGTTGAACCCAGGGGGAGGCGTGAAGCTTTCTTT. It specifies CSVEPRGRREAFF.

This rearrangement joins TRBV15 to TRBJ1-2, with D hard to call. V dropped 5 bases and J dropped 3 bases, with 7 bases sitting between them. The CDR3 sequence is 12 residues long. Germline loops: CDR1 LNHNV, CDR2 YYDKDF (reference sequence). CDR3 protein: CATSGSYYGYTF. For the CDR3, the DNA is TGTGCCACCAGCGGGAGTTACTATGGCTACACCTTC.

The chain combines TRBV28 with TRBJ2-2, with TRBD1 matching 10 bases. J gave up 5 bases and V 6 bases, and 0 bases lay outside the gene matches. The CDR3 is 13 amino acids. Germline CDR1 MDHEN, CDR2 SYDVKM. CDR3: CASRGQGTGELFF. The CDR3 bases are TGTGCCAGCAGGGGACAGGGGACCGGGGAGCTGTTTTTT.

This clone has only one observation. The J gene is TRBJ1-6, the V gene TRBV6-5; 10 nucleotides agree with TRBD1. The CDR3 covers 14 residues. From germline, CDR1 is MNHEY and CDR2 SVGAGI. Trimming at V came to 7 bases and at J to 10 bases, leaving 7 bases not matched to a gene. The CDR3 DNA reads TGTGCCAGCACAACGGGACAGGGGAGGTCACCCCTCCACTTT. This codes for CASTTGQGRSPLHF.

V and J are TRBV9 and TRBJ1-1, with 7 bases identical to TRBD1. This CDR3 spans 13 amino acids. The germline V gene has CDR1 SGDLS and CDR2 YYNGEE. V shed 4 bases, J shed 3 bases, and the junction held 3 bases outside the gene matches. The CDR3 DNA follows: TGTGCCAGCAGCCCTGACAGGGACACTGAAGCTTTCTTT. Translated: CASSPDRDTEAFF.

J is TRBJ1-3 and V is TRBV7-6; possibly TRBD1 for D (6 bases). Germline V gene lookup returns CDR1 SGHVS and CDR2 FNYEAQ. The CDR3 loop spans 15 amino acids. The germline V and J ends were trimmed by 5 bases and 3 bases, with 14 bases remaining between them. The CDR3 here is CASSRTTGIGNTIYF. DNA of the CDR3: TGTGCCAGCAGCCGAACAACAGGGATTGGAAACACCATATATTTT.